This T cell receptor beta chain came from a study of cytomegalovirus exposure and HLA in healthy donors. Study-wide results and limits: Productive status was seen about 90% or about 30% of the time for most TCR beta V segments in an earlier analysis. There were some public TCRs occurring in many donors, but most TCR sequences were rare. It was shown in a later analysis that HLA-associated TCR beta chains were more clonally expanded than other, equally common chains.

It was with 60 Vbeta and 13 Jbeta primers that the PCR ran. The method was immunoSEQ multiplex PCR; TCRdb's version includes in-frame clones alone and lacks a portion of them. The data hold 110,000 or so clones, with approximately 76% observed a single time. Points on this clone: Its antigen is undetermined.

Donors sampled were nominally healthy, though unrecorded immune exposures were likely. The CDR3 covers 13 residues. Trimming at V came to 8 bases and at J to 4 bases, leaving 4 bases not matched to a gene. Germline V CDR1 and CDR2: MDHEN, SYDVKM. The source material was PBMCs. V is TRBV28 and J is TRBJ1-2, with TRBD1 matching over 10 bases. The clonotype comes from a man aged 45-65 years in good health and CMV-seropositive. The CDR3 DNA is TGTGCCAGCGTTAGGACAGGGGGCTATGGCTACACCTTC. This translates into CASVRTGGYGYTF.